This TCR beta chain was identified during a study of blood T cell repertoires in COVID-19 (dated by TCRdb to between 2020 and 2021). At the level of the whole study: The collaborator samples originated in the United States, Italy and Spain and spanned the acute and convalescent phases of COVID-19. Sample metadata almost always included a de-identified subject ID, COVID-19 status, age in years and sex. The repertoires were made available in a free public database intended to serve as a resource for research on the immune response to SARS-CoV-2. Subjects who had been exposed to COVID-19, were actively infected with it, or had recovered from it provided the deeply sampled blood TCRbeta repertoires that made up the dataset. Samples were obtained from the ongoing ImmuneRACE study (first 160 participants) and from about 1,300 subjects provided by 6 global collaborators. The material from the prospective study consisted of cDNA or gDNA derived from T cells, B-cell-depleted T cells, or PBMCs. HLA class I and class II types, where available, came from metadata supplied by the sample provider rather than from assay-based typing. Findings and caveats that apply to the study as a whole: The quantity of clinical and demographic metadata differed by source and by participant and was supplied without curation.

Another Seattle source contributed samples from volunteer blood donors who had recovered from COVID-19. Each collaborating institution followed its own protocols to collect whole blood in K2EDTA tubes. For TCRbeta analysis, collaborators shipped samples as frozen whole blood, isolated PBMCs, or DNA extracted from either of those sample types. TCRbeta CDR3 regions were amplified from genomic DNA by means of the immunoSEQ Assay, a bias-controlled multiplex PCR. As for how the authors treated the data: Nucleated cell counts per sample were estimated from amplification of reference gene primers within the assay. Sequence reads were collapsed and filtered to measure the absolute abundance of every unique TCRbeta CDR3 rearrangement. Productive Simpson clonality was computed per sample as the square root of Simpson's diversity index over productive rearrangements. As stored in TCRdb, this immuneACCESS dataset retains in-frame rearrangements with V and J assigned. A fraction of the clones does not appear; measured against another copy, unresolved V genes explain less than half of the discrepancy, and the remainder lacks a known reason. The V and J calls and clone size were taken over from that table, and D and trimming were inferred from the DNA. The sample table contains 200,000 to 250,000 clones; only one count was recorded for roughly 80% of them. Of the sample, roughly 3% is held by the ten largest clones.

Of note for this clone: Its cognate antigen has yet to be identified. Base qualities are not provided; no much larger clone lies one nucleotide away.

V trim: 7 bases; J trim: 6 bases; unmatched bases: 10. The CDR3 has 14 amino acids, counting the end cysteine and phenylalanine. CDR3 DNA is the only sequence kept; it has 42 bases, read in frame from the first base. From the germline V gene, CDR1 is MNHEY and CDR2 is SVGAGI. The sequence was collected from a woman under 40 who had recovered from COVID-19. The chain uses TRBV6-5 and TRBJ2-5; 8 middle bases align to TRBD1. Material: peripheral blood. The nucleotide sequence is TGTGCCAGCAACAAACAGGGGGTACGGAAGACCCAGTACTTC. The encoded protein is CASNKQGVRKTQYF.